The sequence of this T cell receptor (beta chain) was determined in a study of CD8 T cells in ankylosing spondylitis. Findings and limits, study-wide: Those disease-linked clones were CD8+; they were also relatively rare in peripheral blood. Within matched ankylosing spondylitis synovial fluid, disease-linked clones were reportedly significantly enriched. A TCR beta motif made of several highly homologous variants seemed typical of ankylosing spondylitis blood. Earlier work had already found some motif variants in reactive arthritis synovial fluid and blood.

Scientists made TCR beta libraries using quantitative 5'-RACE with molecular barcodes. TCRdb re-derived calls from the 5' RACE reads in MiXCR, one entry per CDR3 protein. Among about 420,000 distinct CDR3 sequences listed, about a fifth were seen once. With 2 bases clipped from V and 5 bases from J, the junction kept 1 base outside the gene matches. The CDR3 covers 14 residues. Germline V lookup: CDR1 KGHSH, CDR2 LQKENI. This clonotype was found a few times. Antigen specificity is unknown. V usage is TRBV18 and J usage is TRBJ2-3; TRBD2 aligns across 10 bases. This TCR was recovered from a male donor with ankylosing spondylitis. Specimen: blood, either unsorted or a sorted T cell fraction (not recorded which). The CDR3 nucleotides read TGTGCCAGCTCACCAGGGACTAGCGTAGATACGCAGTATTTT. Translation gives CASSPGTSVDTQYF. Full variable domain (outside the CDR3, taken from reference TRBV18 and TRBJ2-3): NAGVMQNPRHLVRRRGQEARLRCSPMKGHSHVYWYRQLPEEGLKFMVYLQKENIIDESGMPKERFSAEFPKEGPSILRIQQVVRGDSAAYFCASSPGTSVDTQYFGPGTRLTVL.